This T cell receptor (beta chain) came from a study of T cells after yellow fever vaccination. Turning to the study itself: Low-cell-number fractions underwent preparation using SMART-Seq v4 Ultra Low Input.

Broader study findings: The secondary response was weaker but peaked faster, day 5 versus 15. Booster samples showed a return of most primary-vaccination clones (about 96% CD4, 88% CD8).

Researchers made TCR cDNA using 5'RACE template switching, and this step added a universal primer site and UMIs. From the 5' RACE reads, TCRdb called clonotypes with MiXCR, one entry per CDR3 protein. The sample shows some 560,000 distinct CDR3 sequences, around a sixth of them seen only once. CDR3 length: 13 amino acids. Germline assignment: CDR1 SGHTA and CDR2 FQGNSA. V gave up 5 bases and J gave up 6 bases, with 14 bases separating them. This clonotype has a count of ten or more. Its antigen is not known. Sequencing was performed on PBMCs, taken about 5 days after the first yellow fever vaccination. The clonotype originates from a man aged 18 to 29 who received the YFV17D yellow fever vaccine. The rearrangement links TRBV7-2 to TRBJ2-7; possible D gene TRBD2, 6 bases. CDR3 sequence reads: CASSDRREREQYF. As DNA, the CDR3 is TGTGCCAGCAGCGACCGGAGGGAGCGCGAGCAGTACTTC. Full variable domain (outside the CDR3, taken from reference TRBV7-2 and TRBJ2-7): GAGVSQSPSNKVTEKGKDVELRCDPISGHTALYWYRQSLGQGLEFLIYFQGNSAPDKSGLPSDRFSAERTGGSVSTLTIQRTQQEDSAVYLCASSDRREREQYFGPGTRLTVT.